This record looks at one TCR beta chain sequence and its context. There are a few counts of this clone. It lacks a known antigen. Base qualities are missing; no much larger clone stands one base away. The data stem from a study of T cell repertoires in urothelial bladder cancer (dated by TCRdb to between 2019 and 2020). Broadly, across the study: Of the roughly twelve resected lesions, three were clinical stage cT0, three were cTa, three were cT1, and three were cT2 or greater. The study compared clonality of the TCR repertoire in bladder tumors against clonality in benign bladder inflammation. Twelve patients with bladder lesions who were undergoing transurethral resection were prospectively identified. Eleven to twelve resected bladder lesions, consisting of urothelial carcinoma (UC+) and benign (UC-) specimens, were examined. General study outcomes and caveats: In carcinoma specimens, up to 17% of infiltrating lymphocytes were accounted for by a single T-cell clone, compared with 2% to 2.5% in benign specimens. Median tumor infiltrating lymphocyte percentage was more than 1.5% in carcinoma specimens and approximately 13% in benign specimens. Fewer T cells were found in urothelial carcinoma specimens than in benign specimens, with medians of approximately 5,500 and 24,000, respectively.

The TCR beta chain CDR3 region was sequenced with the immunoSEQ assay. Turning to the authors' computational methods: For every specimen, the T-cell fraction, clonal dominance and maximum TCR clone frequency were calculated. TCRdb retrieved this table from immuneACCESS and kept in-frame rearrangements only. Not all clones are present; in checked studies, unresolved V genes account for under half, and no reason is known for the remainder. V and J calls and clone size are those listed in that table; D and trimming were worked out from the DNA. This sample gives around 2,500 clones in total; about 64% of them show up just once. The biggest ten clones account for 15% of the sample. Specimens classed as benign (UC-) were resected bladder lesions that contained no urothelial carcinoma. Specimens of bladder lesions were obtained during transurethral resection and kept at -80C. DNA was isolated from the bladder specimens obtained at transurethral resection.

Spanning cysteine to phenylalanine, the CDR3 consists of 14 amino acids. The CDR3 DNA has 42 bases and is translated from base 1. Based on the germline V gene (reference sequence), the CDR1 and CDR2 sequences are MNHEY and SMNVEV. Trimming takes 0 bases from V and 6 bases from J, and the germline ends sit 12 bases apart. This chain is built from TRBV27 and TRBJ2-7; too little of a D gene remains to name it. The sequencing input was bladder tissue. This TCR was sampled from a human donor with a benign inflammatory bladder lesion. The CDR3 reads CASSLSLKMAEQYF. The DNA is TGTGCCAGCAGTTTATCGCTTAAGATGGCCGAGCAGTACTTC.